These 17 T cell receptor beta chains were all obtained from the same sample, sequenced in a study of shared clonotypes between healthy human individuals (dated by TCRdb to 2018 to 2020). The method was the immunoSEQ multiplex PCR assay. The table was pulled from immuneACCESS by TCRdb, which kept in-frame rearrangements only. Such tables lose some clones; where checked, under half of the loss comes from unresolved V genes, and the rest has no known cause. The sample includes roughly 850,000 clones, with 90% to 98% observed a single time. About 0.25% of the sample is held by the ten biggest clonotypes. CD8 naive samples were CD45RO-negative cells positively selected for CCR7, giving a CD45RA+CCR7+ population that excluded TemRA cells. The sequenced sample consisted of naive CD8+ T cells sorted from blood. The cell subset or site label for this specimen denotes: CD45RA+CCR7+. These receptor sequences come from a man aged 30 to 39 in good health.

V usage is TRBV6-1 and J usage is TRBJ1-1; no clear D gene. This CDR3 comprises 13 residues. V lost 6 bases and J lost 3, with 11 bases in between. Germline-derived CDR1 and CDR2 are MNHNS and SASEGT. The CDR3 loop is CASRTSRDTEAFF. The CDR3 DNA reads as TGTGCCAGCAGAACTAGTCGGGACACTGAAGCTTTCTTT.

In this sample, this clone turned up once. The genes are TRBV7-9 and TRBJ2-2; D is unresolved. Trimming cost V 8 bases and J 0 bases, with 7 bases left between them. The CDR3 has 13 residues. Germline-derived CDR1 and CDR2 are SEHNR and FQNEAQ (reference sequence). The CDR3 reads CASPTANTGELFF. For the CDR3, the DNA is TGTGCCAGCCCCACCGCGAACACCGGGGAGCTGTTTTTT.

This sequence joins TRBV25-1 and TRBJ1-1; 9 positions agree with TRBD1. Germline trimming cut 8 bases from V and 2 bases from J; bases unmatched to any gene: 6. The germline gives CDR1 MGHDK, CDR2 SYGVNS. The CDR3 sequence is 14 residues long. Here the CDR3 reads CASVDRGLNTEAFF. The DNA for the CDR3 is TGTGCCAGCGTCGACAGGGGGTTAAACACTGAAGCTTTCTTT. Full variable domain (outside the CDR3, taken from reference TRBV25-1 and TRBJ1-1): EADIYQTPRYLVIGTGKKITLECSQTMGHDKMYWYQQDPGMELHLIHYSYGVNSTEKGDLSSESTVSRIRTEHFPLTLESARPSHTSQYLCASVDRGLNTEAFFGQGTRLTVV.

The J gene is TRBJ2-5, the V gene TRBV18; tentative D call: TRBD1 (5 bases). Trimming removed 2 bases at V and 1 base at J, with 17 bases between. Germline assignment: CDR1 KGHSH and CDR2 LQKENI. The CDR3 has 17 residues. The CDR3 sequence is CASSPGMGRASQETQYF. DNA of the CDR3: TGTGCCAGCTCACCAGGAATGGGCAGGGCCAGCCAAGAGACCCAGTACTTC.

In DNA form, the CDR3 reads TGTGCCAGCAGCGCAGGGAGCCCGAACACCGGGGAGCTGTTTTTT. It yields the protein CASSAGSPNTGELFF. This chain connects TRBV9 to TRBJ2-2, with D perhaps matching TRBD1 or TRBD2 (5 bases each). This CDR3 is 15 amino acids long. The germline V and J ends were trimmed by 3 bases and 0 bases, with 9 bases remaining between them. Per germline, CDR1 SGDLS and CDR2 YYNGEE. Looking up the rest from reference TRBV9 and TRBJ2-2 gives the full variable domain: DSGVTQTPKHLITATGQRVTLRCSPRSGDLSVYWYQQSLDQGLQFLIQYYNGEERAKGNILERFSAQQFPDLHSELNLSSLELGDSALYFCASSAGSPNTGELFFGEGSRLTVL.

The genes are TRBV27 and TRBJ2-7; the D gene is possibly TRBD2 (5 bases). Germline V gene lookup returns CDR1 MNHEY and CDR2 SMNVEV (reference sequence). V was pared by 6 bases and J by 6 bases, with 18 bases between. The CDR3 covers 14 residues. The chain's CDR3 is CASSLGLRVGEQYF. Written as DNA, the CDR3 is TGTGCCAGCAGCCTCGGTCTGCGGGTGGGCGAGCAGTACTTC.

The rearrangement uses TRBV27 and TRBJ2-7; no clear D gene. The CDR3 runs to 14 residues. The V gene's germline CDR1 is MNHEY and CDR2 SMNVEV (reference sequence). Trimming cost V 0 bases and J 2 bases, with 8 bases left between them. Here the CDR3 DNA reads TGTGCCAGCAGTTTATCATGGGCCGCCTACGAGCAGTACTTC. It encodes CASSLSWAAYEQYF.

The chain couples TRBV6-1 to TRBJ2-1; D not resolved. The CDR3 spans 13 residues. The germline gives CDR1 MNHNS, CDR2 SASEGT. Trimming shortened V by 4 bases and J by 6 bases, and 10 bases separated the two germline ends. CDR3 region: CASSGQWGNEQFF. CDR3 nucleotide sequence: TGTGCCAGCAGTGGGCAGTGGGGCAATGAGCAGTTCTTC.

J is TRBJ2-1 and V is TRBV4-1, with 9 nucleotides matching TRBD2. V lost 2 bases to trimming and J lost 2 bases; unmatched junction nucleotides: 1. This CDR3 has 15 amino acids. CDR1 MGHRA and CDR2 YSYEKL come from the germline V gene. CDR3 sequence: CASSQLAGTYNEQFF. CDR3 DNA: TGCGCCAGCAGCCAACTAGCGGGAACCTACAATGAGCAGTTCTTC.

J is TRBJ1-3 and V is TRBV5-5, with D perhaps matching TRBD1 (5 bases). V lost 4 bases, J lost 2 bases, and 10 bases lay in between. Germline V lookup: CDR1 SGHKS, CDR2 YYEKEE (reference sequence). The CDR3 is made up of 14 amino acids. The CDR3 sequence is CASSLGLTGNTIYF. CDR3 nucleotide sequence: TGTGCCAGCAGCCTGGGACTGACTGGAAACACCATATATTTT.

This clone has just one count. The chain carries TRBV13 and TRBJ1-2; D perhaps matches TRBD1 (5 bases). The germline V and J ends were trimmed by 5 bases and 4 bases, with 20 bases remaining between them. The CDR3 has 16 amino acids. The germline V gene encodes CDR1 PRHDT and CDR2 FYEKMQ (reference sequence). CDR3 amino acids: CASSHLSSGRPYGYTF. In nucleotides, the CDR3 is TGTGCCAGCAGCCATTTATCTTCAGGGCGACCCTATGGCTACACCTTC. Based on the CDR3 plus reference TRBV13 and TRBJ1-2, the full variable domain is AAGVIQSPRHLIKEKRETATLKCYPIPRHDTVYWYQQGPGQDPQFLISFYEKMQSDKGSIPDRFSAQQFSDYHSELNMSSLELGDSALYFCASSHLSSGRPYGYTFGSGTRLTVV.

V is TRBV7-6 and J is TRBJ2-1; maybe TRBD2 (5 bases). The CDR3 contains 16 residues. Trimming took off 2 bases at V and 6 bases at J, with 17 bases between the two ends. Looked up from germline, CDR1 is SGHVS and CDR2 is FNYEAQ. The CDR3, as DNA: TGTGCCAGCAGCTTAAATACGAGGAAGCGGCGCAATGAGCAGTTCTTC. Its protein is CASSLNTRKRRNEQFF.

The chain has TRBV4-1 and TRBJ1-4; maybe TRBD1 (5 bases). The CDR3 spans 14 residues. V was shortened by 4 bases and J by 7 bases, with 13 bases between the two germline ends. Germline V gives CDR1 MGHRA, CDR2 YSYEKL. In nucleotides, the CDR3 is TGCGCCAGCAGCCCCGGCCTGGGGGTTGAAAAACTGTTTTTT. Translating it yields CASSPGLGVEKLFF.

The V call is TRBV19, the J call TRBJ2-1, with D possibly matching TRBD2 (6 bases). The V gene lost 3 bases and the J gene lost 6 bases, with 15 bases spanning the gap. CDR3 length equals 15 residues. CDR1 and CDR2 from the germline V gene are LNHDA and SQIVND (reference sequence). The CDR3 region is CASSIGQLGGNEQFF. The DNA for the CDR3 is TGTGCCAGTAGTATTGGTCAGTTGGGGGGCAATGAGCAGTTCTTC.

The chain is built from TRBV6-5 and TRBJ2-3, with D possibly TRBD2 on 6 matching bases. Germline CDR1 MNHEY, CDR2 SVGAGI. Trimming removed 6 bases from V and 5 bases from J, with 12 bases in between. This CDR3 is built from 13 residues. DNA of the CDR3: TGTGCCAGCAGCCGTCGGGAGTTAGATACGCAGTATTTT. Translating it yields CASSRRELDTQYF.

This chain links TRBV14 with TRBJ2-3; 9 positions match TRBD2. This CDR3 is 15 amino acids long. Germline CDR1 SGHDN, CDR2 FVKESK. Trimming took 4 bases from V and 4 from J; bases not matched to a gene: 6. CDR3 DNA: TGTGCCAGCAGCCGATTAGCGGGGGCAGCAGATACGCAGTATTTT. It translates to CASSRLAGAADTQYF.

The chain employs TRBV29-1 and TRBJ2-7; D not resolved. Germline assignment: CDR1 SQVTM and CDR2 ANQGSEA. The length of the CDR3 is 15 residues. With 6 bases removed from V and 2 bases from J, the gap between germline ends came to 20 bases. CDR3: CSVITVTPGTYEQYF. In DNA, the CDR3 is TGCAGCGTCATAACCGTGACCCCAGGAACCTACGAGCAGTACTTC.